This T cell receptor beta chain comes out of a study of T cells in Graves' hyperthyroidism and ophthalmopathy. This clonotype was seen repeatedly, ten times or more. Its antigen is unknown. The hyperthyroidism was newly diagnosed and had lasted under 2 months; the patients were aged 18 to 65. The J segment lost 6 bases and the V segment lost 5 bases, leaving 12 bases of the junction unmatched. Germline V gene sequence: CDR1 SGHTA, CDR2 FQGNSA. CDR3 length: 15 amino acids. There were TCR beta CDR3 regions amplified from RNA transcripts. With the HTBI primer set, the TCR CDR3 went through a first round of RT-PCR. TCRdb redid the calling of the multiplex PCR reads with MiXCR, one entry per CDR3 protein. The sample includes 650,000 to 700,000 distinct CDR3 sequences, 15% to 20% seen only once; the top ten take less than 20%. The study's findings and limits: Ophthalmopathy got predicted by the model a median approximately 6.4 months before its onset.

The sample comprised blood. The V gene is TRBV7-2, the J gene TRBJ2-5, with 7 bases matching TRBD1. The origin of this receptor is a man in his fifties or sixties with Graves' hyperthyroidism. The chain's CDR3 is CASSDQQGLGKTQYF. Written as DNA, the CDR3 is TGTGCCAGCAGCGACCAACAGGGGTTAGGCAAGACCCAGTACTTC.